A single sample is the source of the 7 T cell receptor beta chains below, sequenced in a study of regulatory T cells in long-lasting Graves disease. Time point noted: newly diagnosed GD, antithyroid drugs for less than 3 months. Preparation of the TCR library used RNA extracted from PBMCs. Library construction for TCR beta used iRepertoire HTBI primers and Arm-PCR of CDR3 regions. TCRdb passed the multiplex PCR reads through MiXCR, listing each CDR3 protein once. This table has about 620,000 distinct CDR3 sequences, 16% appearing once. The sample was also reused in another study, on T cells in Graves' hyperthyroidism and ophthalmopathy.

Source: peripheral blood mononuclear cells (PBMCs), taken at new diagnosis, from a patient treated with antithyroid drugs. The receptors stem from a woman younger than 45 with Graves disease.

This clonotype was detected a few times. The chain employs TRBV7-9 and TRBJ1-6; D may be TRBD1 (6 bases). V lost 8 bases, J lost 6 bases, and 14 bases lay in between. Germline V gene data show CDR1 as SEHNR and CDR2 as FQNEAQ (reference sequence). The CDR3 covers 14 residues. The CDR3 region is CASLITGSNSPLHF. Here the CDR3 DNA reads TGTGCCAGCTTAATTACAGGGTCTAATTCACCCCTCCACTTT.

This clonotype is a singleton in its sample. The chain recombines TRBV18 with TRBJ2-7; no definite D call. V lost 2 bases and J 5 bases, leaving 4 bases between the germline ends. This CDR3 region has 11 residues. Germline V lookup: CDR1 KGHSH, CDR2 LQKENI. The CDR3 loop is CASSPNHEQYF. CDR3 coding DNA: TGTGCCAGCTCACCAAACCACGAGCAGTACTTC.

This clonotype was recorded many times. The CDR3 loop reads CASSVNRDRGLMNTEAFF. The CDR3 nucleotides read TGTGCCAGCAGTGTAAACCGGGACAGGGGGCTCATGAACACTGAAGCTTTCTTT. The V call is TRBV6-1, the J call TRBJ1-1, with 12 nucleotides matching TRBD1. Germline values: CDR1 MNHNS, CDR2 SASEGT. The CDR3 consists of 18 residues. The junction had 9 bases not matched to a gene; V was cut back by 4 bases and J by 0 bases.

V is TRBV4-1 and J is TRBJ1-4, with 11 bases fitting TRBD1. The CDR3 has 15 residues. Germline lookup yields CDR1 MGHRA and CDR2 YSYEKL. The J segment lost 7 bases and the V segment lost 4 bases, leaving 5 bases of the junction unmatched. Here the CDR3 DNA reads TGCGCCAGCAGCCCAGGGACAGGGGGAACTGAAAAACTGTTTTTT. It is translated as CASSPGTGGTEKLFF.

The chain links TRBV7-9 to TRBJ2-1; 13 bases are a match to TRBD2. V shed 1 base, J shed 2 bases, and the junction held 8 bases outside the gene matches. Germline V lookup: CDR1 SEHNR, CDR2 FQNEAQ (reference sequence). The CDR3 loop spans 19 amino acids. CDR3 nucleotides: TGTGCCAGCAGCTTAGTAGATGCTACTAGCGGGAGGGCCTACAATGAGCAGTTCTTC. Amino acid sequence: CASSLVDATSGRAYNEQFF.

The sample holds many counts of this clonotype. The V and J genes are TRBV30 and TRBJ2-7, with TRBD1 matching over 7 bases. Germline trimming cut 3 bases from V and 3 bases from J; bases unmatched to any gene: 8. Germline loops: CDR1 GTSNPN, CDR2 SVGIG (reference sequence). The CDR3 is made up of 14 amino acids. The CDR3 here is CAWSRGAGGYEQYF. The CDR3 nucleotides read TGTGCCTGGAGCAGAGGGGCAGGGGGCTACGAGCAGTACTTC.

J is TRBJ2-6 and V is TRBV10-3; D unclear. Looked up from germline, CDR1 is ENHRY and CDR2 is SYGVKD. The V and J ends lost 6 bases and 0 bases respectively, with 6 bases between them. The CDR3 has 14 residues. The CDR3 protein is CAISPFSGANVLTF. In DNA form, the CDR3 reads TGTGCCATCAGCCCCTTCTCTGGGGCCAACGTCCTGACTTTC.